What follows is one T cell receptor beta chain and its context. By how much of the sample it makes up, this clonotype is medium-sized (0.01 to 0.1%). Its cognate antigen has yet to be identified. No per-base quality is available; no much larger clone lies one base away. The data derive from a study of spatial heterogeneity in lung cancer (dated by TCRdb to the late 2010s). Concerning the study at large: More beta-chain than alpha-chain transcripts were consistently detected, likely reflecting higher beta-chain transcript abundance. In the raw uncorrected reads, each unique combination of TCR and UMI appeared more than ten times on average. In non-small cell lung cancer, the study quantitatively compared TCR alpha and beta repertoires across several tumor regions, matched nontumor lung, and blood. Nonsynonymous mutation counts, determined by whole-exome sequencing of tumor tissue, were related to TCR repertoire features. Both alpha and beta chains were TCR-sequenced in 200 or so tumor regions, around 64 matched nontumor lung samples and over 55 PBMC samples obtained at surgery.

The CDR3 measures 14 amino acids from cysteine to phenylalanine. CDR3 DNA only is kept here, 42 bases in frame from base 1. V ends up 5 bases short and J 4 bases short, with an unmatched junction base count of 4. CDR1 SGHAT and CDR2 FQDESV are derived from the germline V gene (reference sequence). The sample's time point label, decoded: sample taken at primary tumor resection. For TCR sequencing, whole RNA was extracted from tumor and nontumor lung tissue, or from cryopreserved PBMC samples, and no cell sorting was done. Donors were approximately 72 patients with early-stage, untreated non-small cell lung cancer from the lung TRACERx cohort. A patient was chosen for TCR sequencing only when enough RNA was available from at least two tumor regions. Before selection, tumor and adjacent nontumor lung specimens were reviewed by a lung pathologist. Libraries were constructed by 5' RACE. The sequencing machine was a NextSeq 500. To allow correction of PCR and sequencing errors, the TCR library protocol tagged every TCR cDNA molecule with a unique molecular identifier. In the original analysis: Decombinator tools were used for TCR identification, UMI-based error correction and CDR3 extraction. TCRs above a frequency of 2 per 1,000, corresponding to the top 1% of the tumor frequency distribution, were defined as expanded. Renyi diversity was calculated using the R vegan package after each repertoire was subsampled 100 times to 5,000 TCRs. To build CDR3 similarity networks, amino acid triplet string-kernel similarity was used, and CDR3s were connected when their pairwise similarity was above 0.82. TCRdb ran its own pipeline on the public reads, namely fastp trimming at Q25 and MiXCR clone calling, and kept in-frame beta chains. Rows with one shared CDR3 protein collapse into an entry with the most common genes and DNA. The V and J calls reflect TCRdb's pipeline rather than the authors' work. This sample gives around 7,700 distinct CDR3 sequences in total; 5.4% of them show up just once. Approximately 9% of the sample is taken by the ten largest.

Broader findings and caveats from the paper: Additional single-cell paired TCR alpha and beta sequencing was considered necessary to confirm, at a functional level, the hypothesis that regional TCRs recognize regional mutations.

This sequence uses TRBV11-1 and TRBJ2-7, and TRBD2 matches 11 of the central bases. This sequence was found in a female donor with early-stage non-small cell lung cancer. The input for sequencing was normal lung tissue next to the tumor, taken at surgery. The sequenced DNA: TGTGCCAGCAGCAAGGGACTAGCGGAATACGAGCAGTACTTC. Its coded protein is CASSKGLAEYEQYF. Beyond the CDR3, the reference TRBV11-1 and TRBJ2-7 genes provide the residues; the full variable domain reads: EAEVAQSPRYKITEKSQAVAFWCDPISGHATLYWYRQILGQGPELLVQFQDESVVDDSQLPKDRFSAERLKGVDSTLKIQPAELGDSAMYLCASSKGLAEYEQYFGPGTRLTVT.